Described below is a single T cell receptor beta chain sequence and its context. The sample comes from a study of blood T cell repertoires in COVID-19. Study background: There were acute and convalescent COVID-19 samples, and they came from the United States, Italy and Spain.

TCRdb's copy holds only in-frame clones and misses some; the assay was immunoSEQ multiplex PCR. The table shows approximately 77,000 clones, with 70% to 90% occurring only once. The sequencing sample was made of peripheral blood. The receptor was derived from a woman aged 55-69 years with acute or convalescent COVID-19.

In DNA form, the CDR3 reads TGTGCCTGCCTCAGGGGGCGAGGCTACACCTTC. Protein product: CACLRGRGYTF. The chain employs TRBV30 and TRBJ1-2; 8 nucleotides agree with TRBD1. The germline V gene encodes CDR1 GTSNPN and CDR2 SVGIG (reference sequence). This CDR3 region has 11 residues. The V segment lost 6 bases and the J segment 8 bases; nucleotides outside the gene matches: 5.